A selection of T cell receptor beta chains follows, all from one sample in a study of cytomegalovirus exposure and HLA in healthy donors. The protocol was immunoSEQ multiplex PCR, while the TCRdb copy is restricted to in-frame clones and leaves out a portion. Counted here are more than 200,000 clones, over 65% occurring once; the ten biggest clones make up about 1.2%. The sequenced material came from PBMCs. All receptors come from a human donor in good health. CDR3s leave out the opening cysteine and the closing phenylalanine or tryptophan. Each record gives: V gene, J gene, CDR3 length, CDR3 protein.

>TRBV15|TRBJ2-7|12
ATSTGQTGNEQY
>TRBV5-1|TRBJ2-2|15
ASSLAAGGTNTGELF
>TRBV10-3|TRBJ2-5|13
AISDDRGGRKTQY
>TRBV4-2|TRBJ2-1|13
ASSQVGQGYNEQF
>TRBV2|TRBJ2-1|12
ASLGTSGKDEQF
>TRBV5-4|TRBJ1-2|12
ASSFRASTASPT
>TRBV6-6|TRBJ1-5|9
AGGPNQPQH
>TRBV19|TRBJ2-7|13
ATMITSGASYEQY
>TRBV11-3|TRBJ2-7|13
ASSLGLAGVREQY
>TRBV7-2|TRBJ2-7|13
ASTLGQGISYEQY
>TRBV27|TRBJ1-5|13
ASSPTGFGNQPQH
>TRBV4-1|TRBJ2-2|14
ASSHGTGGGTGELF
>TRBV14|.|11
ASSLWTVYEQY
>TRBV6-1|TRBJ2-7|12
ASSPPGLAYEQY
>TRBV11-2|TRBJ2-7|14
ASSLAGQGLSYEQY
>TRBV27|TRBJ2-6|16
ASSTAGTGLSGANVLT
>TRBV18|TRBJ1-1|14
ASSSMEGAMNTEAF
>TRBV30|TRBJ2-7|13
AWSGTSGSVGEQY
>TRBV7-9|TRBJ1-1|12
ASRRGDRYTEAF
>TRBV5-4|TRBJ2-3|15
ASSLVIRTFGEDTQY
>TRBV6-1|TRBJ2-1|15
ASSGQAGTSSYNEQF
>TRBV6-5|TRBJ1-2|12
ASSYLDRGVGYT
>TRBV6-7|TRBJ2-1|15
ASSGVPREGRYNEQF
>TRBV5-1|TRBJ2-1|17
ASRPPGLAGAGSYNEQF
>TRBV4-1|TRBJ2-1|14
ASSQIGAGGDNEQF
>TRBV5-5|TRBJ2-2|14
ASSLEGGTSARELF
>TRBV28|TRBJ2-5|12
ASRKQGAGGTQY
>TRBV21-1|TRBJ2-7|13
ASSKGLAGRGEQY
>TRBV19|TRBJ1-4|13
ASSIGTGKNEKLF
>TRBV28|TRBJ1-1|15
ASSSETGWNMNTEAF
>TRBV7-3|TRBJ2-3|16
ASSLTGTGAFSTDTQY
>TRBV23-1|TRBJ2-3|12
ASSQAGHSDTQY
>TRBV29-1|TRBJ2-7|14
SVEGLPDMGSYEQY
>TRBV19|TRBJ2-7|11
ASAGTTSREQY
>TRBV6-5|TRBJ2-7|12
ASRTPTGGEQQY
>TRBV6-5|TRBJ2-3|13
ASSLGGRGTDTQY
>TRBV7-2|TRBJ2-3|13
ASSFRAASTDTQY
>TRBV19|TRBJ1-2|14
ASSSAGRRTDYGYT
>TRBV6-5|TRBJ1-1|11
ASSPDRVTEAF
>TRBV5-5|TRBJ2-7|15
ASSLMGGETGTGEQY
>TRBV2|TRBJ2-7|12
ASSKTRNSYEQY
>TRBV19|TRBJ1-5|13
ASSIARYREQPQH
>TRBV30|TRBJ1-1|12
AWSQGSPHTEAF
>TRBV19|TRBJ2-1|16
ASRGTSGSVRTYNEQF
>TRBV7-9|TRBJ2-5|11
ASSFQGLETQY
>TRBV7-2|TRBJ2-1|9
SSGPNNEQF
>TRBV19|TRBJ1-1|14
ASSSPRDTLNTEAF
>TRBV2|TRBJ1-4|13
ASSEQGAANEKLF
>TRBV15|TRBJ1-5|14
ATSPHLQGTNQPQH
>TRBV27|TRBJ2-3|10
ASTDFTDTQY
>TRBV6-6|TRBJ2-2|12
ASSQDRNRGELF
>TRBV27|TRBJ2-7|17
ASSTWTSGGGSGRYEQY
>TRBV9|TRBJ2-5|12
ASSVGGGRETQY
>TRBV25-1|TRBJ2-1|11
ASNRPGEDEQF